The 21 T cell receptor beta chains presented below share a single source sample, sequenced in a study of shared clonotypes between healthy human individuals (dated by TCRdb to the early 2020s). Library preparation was by the immunoSEQ multiplex PCR assay. Here the immuneACCESS table is served through TCRdb, limited to in-frame sequences with V and J called. Missing clones are a known gap in these copies; in checked studies unresolved V genes cover under half, and the rest lacks a known reason. In this sample the table shows about 1.5 million clones, more than 95% of which occur a single time. The ten largest clones take up roughly 1.2% of the sample. Material for sequencing was naive CD4+ T cells sorted from blood. The meaning of the sample's cell subset or site label: CD45RA+ positively selected. These TCRs come from a man between 25 and 39 years old in good health.

The V gene is TRBV15, the J gene TRBJ1-1, with D tentatively TRBD1 (6 bases). This CDR3 comprises 19 residues. Germline V gives CDR1 LNHNV, CDR2 YYDKDF (reference sequence). V was clipped by 3 bases and J by 0 bases, with 23 bases between them. The CDR3: CATSSGSGQGLYMNTEAFF. The CDR3 DNA follows: TGTGCCACCAGCAGTGGGTCAGGGCAGGGGCTTTATATGAACACTGAAGCTTTCTTT.

This clone was recorded only once. V and J are TRBV30 and TRBJ1-1; a weak D match, TRBD1 (5 bases). Germline V gives CDR1 GTSNPN, CDR2 SVGIG (reference sequence). V dropped 5 bases and J dropped 0 bases, with 13 bases sitting between them. The CDR3 consists of 14 residues. CDR3 protein: CAWARGLMNTEAFF. CDR3 nucleotides: TGTGCCTGGGCCCGGGGACTTATGAACACTGAAGCTTTCTTT.

As concerns this clone: The same CDR3 also results from other DNA sequences found in this sample. The rearrangement links TRBV9 to TRBJ2-5; either TRBD1 or TRBD2 may supply D (6 bases each). This CDR3 has 13 residues. V was shortened by 5 bases and J by 5 bases, with 13 bases between the two germline ends. Germline V gene sequence: CDR1 SGDLS, CDR2 YYNGEE. The CDR3 reads CASSLGGGETQYF. The CDR3 DNA follows: TGTGCCAGCAGTTTGGGGGGCGGGGAGACCCAGTACTTC.

The rearrangement joins TRBV6-5 to TRBJ2-7; D not certain. This CDR3 has 14 residues. V lost 5 bases to trimming and J lost 5 bases, with 16 bases between them. Germline V gene lookup returns CDR1 MNHEY and CDR2 SVGAGI. CDR3: CASSLRTSGHEQYF. The CDR3 nucleotides read TGTGCCAGCAGTCTCCGGACCTCGGGCCACGAGCAGTACTTC.

This clone has a handful of counts. The chain has TRBV7-9 and TRBJ1-5; D gene ambiguous. Germline V gene lookup returns CDR1 SEHNR and CDR2 FQNEAQ (reference sequence). This CDR3 spans 12 amino acids. The V and J ends lost 1 base and 10 bases respectively, with 8 bases between them. This CDR3 is CASSLEVGPQHF. The CDR3 DNA sequence: TGTGCCAGCAGCTTAGAGGTTGGCCCCCAGCATTTT. Using reference TRBV7-9 and TRBJ1-5 for the parts outside the CDR3, the full variable domain is DTGVSQNPRHKITKRGQNVTFRCDPISEHNRLYWYRQTLGQGPEFLTYFQNEAQLEKSRLLSDRFSAERPKGSFSTLEIQRTEQGDSAMYLCASSLEVGPQHFGDGTRLSIL.

The chain employs TRBV10-1 and TRBJ2-1, with 8 positions matching TRBD2. The CDR3 spans 14 residues. J was trimmed by 6 bases and V by 6 bases; bases with no gene match: 7. Germline V gene data show CDR1 as WNHNN and CDR2 as SYGVQD (reference sequence). DNA of the CDR3: TGCGCCAGCAGACCGGGACTAGATGGCAATGAGCAGTTCTTC. This gives the protein CASRPGLDGNEQFF.

The J gene is TRBJ2-2, the V gene TRBV5-6; the D is unclear. CDR1 is SGHDT, CDR2 YYEEEE, per germline. The V and J ends lost 2 bases and 4 bases respectively, with 9 bases between them. The CDR3 sequence is 14 residues long. The CDR3 DNA sequence: TGTGCCAGCAGCTTCAGACGGCTCACCGGGGAGCTGTTTTTT. Its translation is CASSFRRLTGELFF.

On this clone: An end of the junction differs from the germline gene, which may be a read error. V and J are TRBV5-6 and TRBJ1-1; D is undetermined. The CDR3 has 13 amino acids. Germline V gene sequence: CDR1 SGHDT, CDR2 YYEEEE. CDR3 nucleotides: TGTGCCAGCAGCTTGGCCGGGAACGCTGAAGCTTTCTTT. Translation gives CASSLAGNAEAFF.

This chain links TRBV28 with TRBJ2-1, with 11 positions matching TRBD2. After removal of 5 bases from V and 9 bases from J, the junction contained 9 bases not matched to a gene. This CDR3 is built from 15 residues. Germline CDR1 reads MDHEN; CDR2 reads SYDVKM. CDR3 nucleotide sequence: TGTGCCAGCAGTCCGACTTTAGCGGGAGGGCCTGAGCAGTTCTTC. This translates into CASSPTLAGGPEQFF.

The V and J genes are TRBV11-2 and TRBJ1-5, with D unresolved. V lost 1 base and J lost 1, with 14 bases in between. Germline-derived CDR1 and CDR2 are SGHAT and FQNNGV. The CDR3 loop spans 17 amino acids. The CDR3 loop is CASSLGGHPGSNQPQHF. The CDR3 DNA reads as TGTGCCAGCAGCTTAGGGGGTCACCCGGGCAGCAATCAGCCCCAGCATTTT.

V and J are TRBV5-6 and TRBJ2-1; possible D gene TRBD2, 5 bases. Germline values: CDR1 SGHDT, CDR2 YYEEEE. V was clipped by 0 bases and J by 6 bases, with 13 bases between them. This CDR3 is 15 amino acids long. CDR3 in DNA: TGTGCCAGCAGCTTGGGGGCACTAGGTGCCAATGAGCAGTTCTTC. Encoded protein: CASSLGALGANEQFF.

V gene TRBV7-2 combines with J gene TRBJ2-5; 11 nucleotides line up with TRBD1. From germline, CDR1 is SGHTA and CDR2 FQGNSA. This CDR3 comprises 16 residues. V was clipped by 3 bases and J by 5 bases; unmatched bases: 8. CDR3 nucleotide sequence: TGTGCCAGCAGCTTGGCTGGACAGGGGGCCTATGAGACCCAGTACTTC. Protein product: CASSLAGQGAYETQYF.

The rearrangement links TRBV5-4 to TRBJ2-6; D perhaps matches TRBD2 (5 bases). Trimming cost V 1 base and J 7 bases, with 12 bases left between them. The germline V gene has CDR1 SGHNT and CDR2 YYREEE (reference sequence). The CDR3 loop spans 15 amino acids. The CDR3 bases are TGTGCCAGCAGCTTGAGCGGCAGAGAAGCCAACGTCCTGACTTTC. Translation gives CASSLSGREANVLTF.

This clone has only a few counts. This chain joins TRBV6-6 and TRBJ2-1; 7 nucleotides align to TRBD2. The CDR3 extends over 13 amino acids. Trimming at V came to 6 bases and at J to 4 bases, leaving 3 bases not matched to a gene. Germline V gives CDR1 MNHNY, CDR2 SVGAGI (reference sequence). The CDR3 DNA follows: TGTGCCAGCAGCCTAGCGGATTACAATGAGCAGTTCTTC. Residues: CASSLADYNEQFF.

The chain employs TRBV9 and TRBJ2-1; 8 nucleotides line up with TRBD2. Unmatched junction bases numbered 5, after V lost 0 bases and J lost 3 bases. Looked up from germline, CDR1 is SGDLS and CDR2 is YYNGEE. The CDR3 sequence is 16 residues long. The CDR3: CASSVAGLANYNEQFF. The CDR3 region has the DNA TGTGCCAGCAGCGTAGCTGGACTAGCTAACTACAATGAGCAGTTCTTC. The full variable domain, in which reference TRBV9 and TRBJ2-1 provide the parts outside the CDR3, is DSGVTQTPKHLITATGQRVTLRCSPRSGDLSVYWYQQSLDQGLQFLIQYYNGEERAKGNILERFSAQQFPDLHSELNLSSLELGDSALYFCASSVAGLANYNEQFFGPGTRLTVL.

This chain joins TRBV28 and TRBJ2-3; D is ambiguous. Per germline, CDR1 MDHEN and CDR2 SYDVKM. V lost 3 bases and J 2 bases, leaving 3 bases between the germline ends. The CDR3 is 12 amino acids. The CDR3 DNA reads TGTGCCAGCAGTTTTATCACAGATACGCAGTATTTT. It is translated as CASSFITDTQYF.

This rearrangement joins TRBV7-2 to TRBJ2-7, with TRBD1 matching over 10 bases. V was clipped by 0 bases and J by 5 bases; unmatched bases: 10. This CDR3 region has 17 residues. Germline V gives CDR1 SGHTA, CDR2 FQGNSA. CDR3 DNA sequence: TGTGCCAGCAGCTTAGCGCGTTTGGGACAGGGGTCTAACGAGCAGTACTTC. This gives the protein CASSLARLGQGSNEQYF.

The chain links TRBV9 to TRBJ2-3; tentative D call: TRBD2 (5 bases). The CDR3 consists of 17 residues. V gave up 0 bases and J gave up 1 base, with 15 bases separating them. CDR1 and CDR2 from the germline V gene are SGDLS and YYNGEE. The CDR3 is CASSVAGLQTGTDTQYF. CDR3 sequence (DNA): TGTGCCAGCAGCGTAGCTGGACTCCAAACCGGCACAGATACGCAGTATTTT.

This chain connects TRBV7-9 to TRBJ2-3; D is perhaps TRBD1 (6 bases). Per germline, CDR1 SEHNR and CDR2 FQNEAQ (reference sequence). The V and J ends lost 1 base and 0 bases respectively, with 8 bases between them. The CDR3 loop spans 15 amino acids. The CDR3 loop reads CASSLGQGSTDTQYF. CDR3 nucleotide sequence: TGTGCCAGCAGCTTAGGTCAGGGGAGCACAGATACGCAGTATTTT.

V gene TRBV19 combines with J gene TRBJ1-1, with 7 bases identical to TRBD1. Germline V gene lookup returns CDR1 LNHDA and CDR2 SQIVND (reference sequence). This CDR3 comprises 16 residues. The V and J ends lost 7 bases and 2 bases, in that order; junction bases with no gene match: 13. This chain's CDR3 is CASTQGGRRPNTEAFF. The CDR3 nucleotides read TGTGCCAGTACCCAGGGGGGCAGAAGGCCTAACACTGAAGCTTTCTTT.

V gene TRBV15 combines with J gene TRBJ2-7; a possible D gene is TRBD2 (7 bases). The germline V gene encodes CDR1 LNHNV and CDR2 YYDKDF (reference sequence). The germline V and J ends were trimmed by 5 bases and 3 bases, with 11 bases remaining between them. The CDR3 is made up of 13 amino acids. The CDR3 is CATSGGANYEQYF. The CDR3 region has the DNA TGTGCCACCAGCGGGGGGGCCAACTACGAGCAGTACTTC. Together with reference TRBV15 and TRBJ2-7, the CDR3 gives the full variable domain: DAMVIQNPRYQVTQFGKPVTLSCSQTLNHNVMYWYQQKSSQAPKLLFHYYDKDFNNEADTPDNFQSRRPNTSFCFLDIRSPGLGDTAMYLCATSGGANYEQYFGPGTRLTVT.